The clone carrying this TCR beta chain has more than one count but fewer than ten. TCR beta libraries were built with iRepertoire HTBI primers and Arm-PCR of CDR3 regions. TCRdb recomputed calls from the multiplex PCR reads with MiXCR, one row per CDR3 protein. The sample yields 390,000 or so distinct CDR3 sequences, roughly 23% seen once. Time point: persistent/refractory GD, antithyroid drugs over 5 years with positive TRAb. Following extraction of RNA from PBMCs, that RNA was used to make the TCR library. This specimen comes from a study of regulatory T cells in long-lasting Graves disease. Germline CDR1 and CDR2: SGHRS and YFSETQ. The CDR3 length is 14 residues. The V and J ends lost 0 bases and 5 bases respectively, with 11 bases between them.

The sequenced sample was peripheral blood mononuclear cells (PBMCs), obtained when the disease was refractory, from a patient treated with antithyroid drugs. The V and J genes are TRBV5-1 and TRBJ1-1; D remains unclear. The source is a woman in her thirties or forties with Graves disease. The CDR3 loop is CASSLGEMRTEAFF. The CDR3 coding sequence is TGCGCCAGCAGCTTGGGTGAGATGAGAACTGAAGCTTTCTTT.